This T cell receptor beta chain was profiled in a study of response to subunit inactivated influenza vaccine. Looked up from germline, CDR1 is GTSNPN and CDR2 is SVGIG (reference sequence). The CDR3 has 14 amino acids. Germline trimming cut 3 bases from V and 0 bases from J; bases unmatched to any gene: 3. This clonotype was seen a handful of times. MiXCR, run by TCRdb on the RT-PCR reads, gives a single entry per CDR3 protein. The sample lists 540,000 or so distinct CDR3 sequences, 10% to 15% occurring once. The chain couples TRBV30 to TRBJ2-3; 7 bases agree with TRBD1. This receptor was taken from a man over 45 who received an inactivated influenza vaccine. This material consisted of PBMCs from blood, taken more than 35 days after vaccination. The CDR3 reads CAWRRQGSTDTQYF. CDR3 coding DNA: TGTGCCTGGAGGAGACAGGGAAGCACAGATACGCAGTATTTT.